This T cell receptor (beta chain) was captured by sequencing in a study of blood T cell repertoires in COVID-19. At the level of the study: Collection of acute and convalescent COVID-19 samples took place in the United States, Italy and Spain. T cells, B-cell-depleted T cells, or PBMCs supplied cDNA or gDNA.

This clone occurred once. In the source study's methods: Counts of nucleated cells, estimated from reference gene primer amplification, were obtained. Method: immunoSEQ multiplex PCR; TCRdb's copy keeps in-frame clones and lacks some. That table gives V, J and clone size, and the DNA gave D and trimming. The table shows 290,000 or so clones, with roughly 90% occurring only once. Everyone who took part was about 18 to 90 years old, and they came from about 23 US areas. The germline V gene encodes CDR1 LNHDA and CDR2 SQIVND (reference sequence). The CDR3 has 12 residues. The V end lost 7 bases, the J end lost 7 bases, and 10 bases lay between the germline ends.

The specimen was PBMCs or T cells enriched from blood (not recorded which). This clonotype was obtained from a woman in her twenties or thirties who had recovered from COVID-19. The V and J genes are TRBV19 and TRBJ2-2; D is uncertain. The CDR3 nucleotides are TGTGCCAGTAACCCCCACGGCGGGGAGCTGTTTTTT. Translated, it gives CASNPHGGELFF.